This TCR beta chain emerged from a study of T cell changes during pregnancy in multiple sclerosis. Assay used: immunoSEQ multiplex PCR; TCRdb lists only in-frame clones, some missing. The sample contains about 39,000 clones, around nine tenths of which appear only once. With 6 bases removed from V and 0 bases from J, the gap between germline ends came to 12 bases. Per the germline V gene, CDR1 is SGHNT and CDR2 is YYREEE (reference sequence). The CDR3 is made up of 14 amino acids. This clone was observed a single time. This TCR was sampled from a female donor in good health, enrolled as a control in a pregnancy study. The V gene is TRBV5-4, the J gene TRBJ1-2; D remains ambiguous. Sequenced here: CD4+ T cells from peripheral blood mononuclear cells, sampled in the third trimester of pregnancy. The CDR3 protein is CASKLASTNYGYTF. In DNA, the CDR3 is TGTGCCAGCAAGCTTGCCTCCACTAACTATGGCTACACCTTC.